Shown below are 2 T cell receptor beta chains from a single sample sequenced in a study of shared clonotypes between healthy human individuals. Using immunoSEQ multiplex PCR, the repertoire was profiled, and TCRdb retains in-frame clones only, with some absent. The data hold approximately 2,300,000 clones, with 92% observed a single time. The sequenced sample was naive CD4+ T cells from PBMCs. Subset in this sample: CD45RA+ positively selected. Receptors were obtained from a man aged 18-30 years in good health. Some clones in this sample may be carry-over from other donors' samples.

The chain recombines TRBV5-5 with TRBJ1-4; TRBD1 might be the D (6 bases). Germline CDR1 SGHKS, CDR2 YYEKEE (reference sequence). This CDR3 is built from 16 residues. Trimming shortened V by 0 bases and J by 7 bases, and 16 bases separated the two germline ends. The CDR3 DNA reads TGTGCCAGCAGCTTGGTACTGGGGGCGCTGGGTGAAAAACTGTTTTTT. It encodes CASSLVLGALGEKLFF. The full variable domain, in which reference TRBV5-5 and TRBJ1-4 provide the parts outside the CDR3, is DAGVTQSPTHLIKTRGQQVTLRCSPISGHKSVSWYQQVLGQGPQFIFQYYEKEERGRGNFPDRFSARQFPNYSSELNVNALLLGDSALYLCASSLVLGALGEKLFFGSGTQLSVL.

The V gene is TRBV25-1, the J gene TRBJ2-7; 7 bases match TRBD2. This CDR3 is 15 amino acids long. The germline CDR1 and CDR2 sequences are MGHDK and SYGVNS. J gave up 5 bases and V 3 bases, and 10 bases lay outside the gene matches. Written as DNA, the CDR3 is TGTGCCAGCAGTGACCCTCGACGTGGGGGGGACGAGCAGTACTTC. Translating gives CASSDPRRGGDEQYF.